One and the same sample provided the 17 T cell receptor beta chains below, sequenced in a study of early T cells in non-severe SARS-CoV-2 infection. TCRdb fed the 5' RACE reads into MiXCR, producing one record per CDR3 protein. Of about 66,000 distinct CDR3 sequences in the sample, 15% to 20% were seen once. Sequencing used whole blood, obtained at baseline. These TCRs come from an adult who was a healthcare worker with PCR-confirmed SARS-CoV-2 infection or an uninfected control (not recorded which).

This clonotype was counted at least ten times. The genes are TRBV27 and TRBJ1-1; tentatively, D is TRBD1 (6 bases). The CDR3 is made up of 13 amino acids. Per the germline V gene, CDR1 is MNHEY and CDR2 is SMNVEV (reference sequence). The ends were cut back, 6 bases at V and 5 bases at J, with 13 bases in the middle. The CDR3 coding sequence is TGTGCCAGCAGGACCGCCCAGGGGACTGAAGCTTTCTTT. It codes for CASRTAQGTEAFF.

This chain uses TRBV2 with TRBJ1-1; 9 positions match TRBD1. The CDR3 is 15 amino acids. V lost 6 bases to trimming and J lost 3 bases; unmatched junction nucleotides: 8. CDR1 is SNHLY, CDR2 FYNNEI, per germline. The CDR3 region has the DNA TGTGCCAGCAGACCGATACAGGGGGCAGACACTGAAGCTTTCTTT. Encoded protein: CASRPIQGADTEAFF.

A few counts support this clonotype. The V call is TRBV15, the J call TRBJ2-3, with TRBD2 as a possible D gene (6 bases). CDR1 is LNHNV, CDR2 YYDKDF, per germline (reference sequence). CDR3 size: 18 residues. With 0 bases removed from V and 7 bases from J, the gap between germline ends came to 23 bases. This CDR3 is CATSRDTPTSNSPHTQYF. CDR3 nucleotides: TGTGCCACCAGCAGAGATACCCCGACTAGTAATTCGCCCCATACGCAGTATTTT. Full variable domain (rest looked up from reference TRBV15 and TRBJ2-3): DAMVIQNPRYQVTQFGKPVTLSCSQTLNHNVMYWYQQKSSQAPKLLFHYYDKDFNNEADTPDNFQSRRPNTSFCFLDIRSPGLGDTAMYLCATSRDTPTSNSPHTQYFGPGTRLTVL.

V usage is TRBV7-6 and J usage is TRBJ2-1, with 8 nucleotides matching TRBD2. Germline V gene sequence: CDR1 SGHVS, CDR2 FNYEAQ. The CDR3 runs 16 residues. J gave up 2 bases and V 7 bases, and 10 bases lay outside the gene matches. The CDR3 is CASTQQAGGTYNEQFF. As DNA, the CDR3 is TGTGCCAGCACCCAACAGGCGGGAGGTACCTACAATGAGCAGTTCTTC.

This chain links TRBV19 with TRBJ2-5; TRBD1 is a possible D gene (5 bases). The CDR3 is made up of 13 amino acids. V lost 3 bases and J lost 7, with 12 bases in between. Germline V gene data show CDR1 as LNHDA and CDR2 as SQIVND (reference sequence). CDR3 sequence reads: CASSMDKRGTQYF. CDR3 in DNA: TGTGCCAGTAGTATGGACAAGCGAGGGACCCAGTACTTC.

In DNA, the CDR3 is TGTGCCAGCTCCCGGGAGGGTCGAGCGGGGGAGCTGTTTTTT. Its protein product is CASSREGRAGELFF. The chain uses TRBV27 and TRBJ2-2, with 8 positions matching TRBD2. CDR1 and CDR2 (germline): MNHEY, SMNVEV (reference sequence). Trimming removed 8 bases from V and 8 bases from J; junction bases left unmatched: 10. The CDR3 consists of 14 residues.

This clonotype has just a few counts. The chain has TRBV6-6 and TRBJ2-7; D might be TRBD2 (6 bases). With 5 bases removed from V and 1 base from J, the gap between germline ends came to 15 bases. The length of the CDR3 is 15 residues. The germline V gene encodes CDR1 MNHNY and CDR2 SVGAGI (reference sequence). DNA of the CDR3: TGTGCCAGCAGTCAAACGGGGGTTGGGTCCTACGAGCAGTACTTC. It is translated as CASSQTGVGSYEQYF.

CDR3 nucleotides: TGTGCCAGCAGTGTCACCTATGGCTACACCTTC. Its translation: CASSVTYGYTF. The rearrangement links TRBV6-1 to TRBJ1-2; D gene ambiguous. CDR3 length equals 11 residues. Germline V gene sequence: CDR1 MNHNS, CDR2 SASEGT. Trimming removed 4 bases at V and 4 bases at J, with 4 bases between.

V gene TRBV6-6 combines with J gene TRBJ1-5; a possible D gene is TRBD1 (5 bases). This CDR3 comprises 15 residues. CDR1 is MNHNY, CDR2 SVGAGI, per germline (reference sequence). Trimming shortened V by 0 bases and J by 6 bases, and 12 bases separated the two germline ends. This chain's CDR3 is CASSYSKGEAQPQHF. As DNA, the CDR3 is TGTGCCAGCAGTTACTCGAAAGGGGAAGCTCAGCCCCAGCATTTT.

This clonotype has just a few counts. V is TRBV15 and J is TRBJ2-3; 7 bases are shared with TRBD1. Germline V gives CDR1 LNHNV, CDR2 YYDKDF (reference sequence). Losses at the gene ends were 7 bases for V and 1 base for J; bases not matched to a gene: 5. The CDR3 runs 14 residues. The CDR3 region has the DNA TGTGCCACCAAACAGGGGACCGGCACAGATACGCAGTATTTT. Its translation: CATKQGTGTDTQYF. Together with reference TRBV15 and TRBJ2-3, the CDR3 gives the full variable domain: DAMVIQNPRYQVTQFGKPVTLSCSQTLNHNVMYWYQQKSSQAPKLLFHYYDKDFNNEADTPDNFQSRRPNTSFCFLDIRSPGLGDTAMYLCATKQGTGTDTQYFGPGTRLTVL.

The gene calls are TRBV3-1 and TRBJ2-2, with 9 bases identical to TRBD1. The CDR3 is made up of 18 amino acids. The trim removed 0 bases at V and 1 base at J, leaving 6 bases unmatched. Germline CDR1 LGHDT, CDR2 YNNKEL (reference sequence). The DNA for the CDR3 is TGTGCCAGCAGCCAAGAGGACAGGGGTCGTCTGAACACCGGGGAGCTGTTTTTT. This sequence encodes CASSQEDRGRLNTGELFF.

V and J are TRBV5-4 and TRBJ1-4; unclear D gene. The CDR3 extends over 13 amino acids. Germline loops: CDR1 SGHNT, CDR2 YYREEE (reference sequence). V lost 0 bases and J 8 bases, leaving 8 bases between the germline ends. The CDR3 coding sequence is TGTGCCAGCAGCTTGGCCCCGAAGGAAAAACTGTTTTTT. Translated: CASSLAPKEKLFF.

This clonotype was counted between two and nine times. This chain connects TRBV10-3 to TRBJ2-1; 9 nucleotides align to TRBD2. The CDR3 loop spans 16 amino acids. Germline CDR1 and CDR2: ENHRY and SYGVKD. V shed 0 bases, J shed 7 bases, and the junction held 7 bases outside the gene matches. CDR3 nucleotide sequence: TGTGCCATCAGTGAGTCTGGGCGGGAGGGCCGGAATGAGCAGTTCTTC. Protein product: CAISESGREGRNEQFF.

This clonotype was counted ten times or more. The chain combines TRBV6-4 with TRBJ2-3; no definite D call. Germline assignment: CDR1 MRHNA and CDR2 SNTAGT. Trimming removed 0 bases from V and 0 bases from J, with 10 bases in between. The CDR3 length is 16 residues. The CDR3 nucleotides are TGTGCCAGCAGTGACTCTGGCCAATTTAGCACAGATACGCAGTATTTT. The encoded protein is CASSDSGQFSTDTQYF.

This clonotype was detected only a few times. The gene calls are TRBV9 and TRBJ2-3; possible D gene TRBD2, 5 bases. Germline V CDR1 and CDR2: SGDLS, YYNGEE. CDR3 length: 14 amino acids. Trimming cost V 0 bases and J 5 bases, with 10 bases left between them. CDR3 in amino acids: CASSVGEGGDTQYF. The CDR3 DNA is TGTGCCAGCAGCGTAGGAGAGGGCGGAGATACGCAGTATTTT.

This clonotype has more than one count but fewer than ten. This chain links TRBV6-1 with TRBJ2-7; D gene ambiguous. Trimming took off 4 bases at V and 4 bases at J, with 11 bases between the two ends. The germline CDR1 and CDR2 sequences are MNHNS and SASEGT. CDR3 length: 13 residues. CDR3 protein: CASSASHMYEQYF. For the CDR3, the DNA is TGTGCCAGCAGTGCGTCTCATATGTACGAGCAGTACTTC.

In this sample, this clonotype turned up a few times. The J gene is TRBJ1-6, the V gene TRBV6-4, with D possibly matching TRBD1 (5 bases). V lost 3 bases and J lost 5, with 5 bases in between. The CDR3 loop spans 13 amino acids. Per germline, CDR1 MRHNA and CDR2 SNTAGT. This chain's CDR3 is CASSEGDNSPLHF. CDR3 nucleotide sequence: TGTGCCAGCAGTGAAGGGGATAATTCACCCCTCCACTTT.